This passage covers 24 T cell receptor beta chains from one sample sequenced in a study of blood T cell repertoires in COVID-19. Sequencing used immunoSEQ multiplex PCR; TCRdb keeps in-frame clones, though not all of them. Here the sample spans about 300,000 clones, more than 80% being singletons. Input material: peripheral blood. The receptors were sampled from a woman aged 50 to 60 with COVID-19, enrolled during active disease.

The chain is built from TRBV5-1 and TRBJ2-1, with 7 bases identical to TRBD2. The junction had 5 bases not matched to a gene; V was cut back by 1 base and J by 4 bases. The CDR3 has 15 residues. CDR1 SGHRS and CDR2 YFSETQ come from the germline V gene. CDR3: CASSLQAGLYNEQFF. The CDR3 nucleotides read TGCGCCAGCAGCTTGCAAGCGGGATTGTACAATGAGCAGTTCTTC.

The V and J genes are TRBV24-1 and TRBJ2-7; 7 nucleotides align to TRBD1. This CDR3 comprises 17 residues. Trimming removed 5 bases from V and 1 base from J; junction bases left unmatched: 13. Germline V gives CDR1 KGHDR, CDR2 SFDVKD. CDR3 DNA: TGTGCCACCAGTGGTACCGAGGGACAGTTAGAATCCTACGAGCAGTACTTC. Amino acid sequence: CATSGTEGQLESYEQYF.

The J gene is TRBJ1-5, the V gene TRBV7-9; no clear D. V was clipped by 2 bases and J by 4 bases, with 15 bases between them. CDR3 length equals 16 residues. The germline CDR1 and CDR2 sequences are SEHNR and FQNEAQ (reference sequence). The chain's CDR3 is CASSLRSGPGNQPQHF. Written as DNA, the CDR3 is TGTGCCAGCAGCTTAAGATCCGGACCGGGGAATCAGCCCCAGCATTTT.

The chain has TRBV10-3 and TRBJ1-2, with 7 bases aligning to TRBD1. The junction had 1 base not matched to a gene; V was cut back by 3 bases and J by 3 bases. CDR1 and CDR2 from the germline V gene are ENHRY and SYGVKD. The CDR3 runs 13 residues. CDR3 in amino acids: CAISDQGDYGYTF. CDR3 in DNA: TGTGCCATCAGTGATCAGGGGGACTATGGCTACACCTTC.

The chain has TRBV19 and TRBJ2-7, with D possibly TRBD2 on 6 matching bases. Trimming removed 6 bases from V and 1 base from J, with 13 bases in between. There are 14 residues in the CDR3. CDR1 LNHDA and CDR2 SQIVND come from the germline V gene (reference sequence). CDR3 bases: TGTGCCAGTAGCAGACTAGGAGTATCCTACGAGCAGTACTTC. Its translation is CASSRLGVSYEQYF.

The chain joins TRBV9 to TRBJ1-3, with unresolved D. Germline CDR1 is SGDLS and CDR2 is YYNGEE. This CDR3 region has 17 residues. Between the trimmed V and J ends, which lost 0 bases and 0 bases, there was a span of 13 bases. CDR3 sequence: CASSVDLTGSSGNTIYF. Written as DNA, the CDR3 is TGTGCCAGCAGCGTAGACCTCACCGGGAGCTCTGGAAACACCATATATTTT. The full variable domain, completed using reference TRBV9 and TRBJ1-3, is DSGVTQTPKHLITATGQRVTLRCSPRSGDLSVYWYQQSLDQGLQFLIQYYNGEERAKGNILERFSAQQFPDLHSELNLSSLELGDSALYFCASSVDLTGSSGNTIYFGEGSWLTVV.

This chain links TRBV19 with TRBJ2-5, with TRBD2 as a possible D gene (5 bases). Trimming took off 1 base at V and 1 base at J, with 10 bases between the two ends. Germline V gives CDR1 LNHDA, CDR2 SQIVND (reference sequence). This CDR3 has 15 residues. CDR3 protein: CASSIALGVQETQYF. In DNA form, the CDR3 reads TGTGCCAGTAGTATAGCCCTCGGGGTCCAAGAGACCCAGTACTTC.

The J gene is TRBJ2-1, the V gene TRBV13; 9 nucleotides agree with TRBD2. The CDR3 has 17 residues. Looked up from germline, CDR1 is PRHDT and CDR2 is FYEKMQ (reference sequence). V lost 0 bases, J lost 0 bases, and 3 bases stayed unmatched. The CDR3 reads CASSLGGAGGSYNEQFF. The CDR3 coding sequence is TGTGCCAGCAGCTTAGGGGGAGCGGGAGGCTCCTACAATGAGCAGTTCTTC.

The genes are TRBV30 and TRBJ1-5; 8 nucleotides align to TRBD1. With V trimmed by 4 bases and J by 4 bases, 12 bases remained unmatched. The CDR3 length is 16 residues. Germline-derived CDR1 and CDR2 are GTSNPN and SVGIG (reference sequence). The CDR3 DNA reads TGTGCCTGGACCCGGGACAGGAGCAATTCTAATCAGCCCCAGCATTTT. This translates into CAWTRDRSNSNQPQHF.

The rearrangement joins TRBV11-2 to TRBJ1-2; the D is unclear. Germline-derived CDR1 and CDR2 are SGHAT and FQNNGV. The CDR3 is 13 amino acids. V lost 1 base to trimming and J lost 8 bases, with 11 bases between them. The CDR3 region is CASSLGQRRGYTF. Here the CDR3 DNA reads TGTGCCAGCAGCTTAGGCCAGCGAAGGGGCTACACCTTC.

This clone was picked up many times. The chain employs TRBV28 and TRBJ1-2; the D gene is possibly TRBD1 (5 bases). The CDR3 covers 12 residues. CDR1 and CDR2 from the germline V gene are MDHEN and SYDVKM. Deletions cut 1 base from V and 7 bases from J, with 7 bases between. CDR3 sequence: CASSLFQGGYTF. The CDR3 coding sequence is TGTGCCAGCAGTTTATTTCAGGGTGGCTACACCTTC.

CDR3 sequence (DNA): TGTGCCAGCAGCCCCGGGACTAGCGGCTTGAATGAGCAGTTCTTC. Translation gives CASSPGTSGLNEQFF. The chain combines TRBV7-2 with TRBJ2-1; 11 bases fit TRBD2. Germline CDR1 and CDR2: SGHTA and FQGNSA. The CDR3 runs to 15 residues. J was trimmed by 7 bases and V by 5 bases; bases with no gene match: 7. The complete variable domain, with remaining parts taken from reference TRBV7-2 and TRBJ2-1, reads GAGVSQSPSNKVTEKGKDVELRCDPISGHTALYWYRQSLGQGLEFLIYFQGNSAPDKSGLPSDRFSAERTGGSVSTLTIQRTQQEDSAVYLCASSPGTSGLNEQFFGPGTRLTVL.

V gene TRBV9 combines with J gene TRBJ1-3; no firm D call. The CDR3 totals 17 residues. Germline V gene sequence: CDR1 SGDLS, CDR2 YYNGEE. V was trimmed by 4 bases and J by 0 bases, leaving 17 bases between them. DNA of the CDR3: TGTGCCAGCAGCCCATCGCAGGCTAAGTTCTCTGGAAACACCATATATTTT. It is translated as CASSPSQAKFSGNTIYF.

The CDR3 loop reads CATKGDRNQPQHF. DNA of the CDR3: TGTGCCACAAAAGGGGACAGGAATCAGCCCCAGCATTTT. This chain links TRBV19 with TRBJ1-5, with 8 bases that match TRBD1. CDR1 and CDR2 from the germline V gene are LNHDA and SQIVND (reference sequence). The CDR3 has 13 residues. Unmatched junction bases numbered 6, after V lost 10 bases and J lost 4 bases.

This clone was observed a single time. This chain uses TRBV3-1 (or the pseudogene TRBV3-2) with TRBJ2-7, with 9 bases that match TRBD2. V gave up 2 bases and J gave up 4 bases; unmatched junction bases: 6. The germline V gene has CDR1 LGHDT and CDR2 YNNKEL (reference sequence). The CDR3 is 15 amino acids. The CDR3 bases are TGTGCCAGCAGCCAATTGCCTAGCGGGACGTACGAGCAGTACTTC. The encoded protein is CASSQLPSGTYEQYF.

This chain connects TRBV7-2 to TRBJ2-7; 8 bases agree with TRBD2. In germline, CDR1 is SGHTA, CDR2 FQGNSA. The V and J ends lost 5 bases and 0 bases, in that order; junction bases with no gene match: 12. The CDR3 sequence is 17 residues long. CDR3 DNA: TGTGCCAGCAGCGCCTCAGCGGGAGCTGCAAACTCCTACGAGCAGTACTTC. Its translation is CASSASAGAANSYEQYF.

V is TRBV28 and J is TRBJ2-7; TRBD1 matches at 11 bases. V shed 6 bases, J shed 4 bases, and the junction held 5 bases outside the gene matches. CDR3 length: 14 residues. Looked up from germline, CDR1 is MDHEN and CDR2 is SYDVKM. The CDR3 DNA is TGTGCCAGCAGGGACAGGGGGCGTTATTACGAGCAGTACTTC. It translates to CASRDRGRYYEQYF.

The CDR3 DNA reads TGCGCCAGCAGCTTGAGGGACACTTACGAGCAGTACTTC. It codes for CASSLRDTYEQYF. This chain links TRBV5-1 with TRBJ2-7; D possibly corresponds to TRBD1 (6 bases). This CDR3 has 13 amino acids. Trimming pared 1 base from V and 4 bases from J, leaving 9 bases between. The V gene's germline CDR1 is SGHRS and CDR2 YFSETQ.

The CDR3 DNA follows: TGTGCCAGCAGTTACGGGCCCCGACAGCTCCTCACAGATACGCAGTATTTT. Translated: CASSYGPRQLLTDTQYF. This chain links TRBV6-2 or TRBV6-3 with TRBJ2-3; D is possibly TRBD1 (5 bases). The CDR3 is 17 residues long. The germline V gene has CDR1 MNHEY and CDR2 SVGEGT. V was trimmed by 2 bases and J by 2 bases, leaving 17 bases between them.

This chain connects TRBV10-2 to TRBJ1-2, with TRBD1 matching over 8 bases. V lost 5 bases and J lost 4; bases outside the gene matches: 6. Germline V gene sequence: CDR1 WSHSY, CDR2 SAAADI. The CDR3 consists of 14 residues. CDR3 DNA: TGCGCCAGCAGTCGGGACAGGACGCGCTATGGCTACACCTTC. It encodes CASSRDRTRYGYTF.

This clone has only one observation. The chain links TRBV7-3 to TRBJ2-1; 10 bases are shared with TRBD2. There are 17 residues in the CDR3. The germline gives CDR1 SGHTA, CDR2 FQGTGA. J was trimmed by 2 bases and V by 1 base; bases with no gene match: 5. The CDR3 is CASSLITGTSAYNEQFF. In DNA form, the CDR3 reads TGTGCCAGCAGCTTAATAACTGGGACTAGCGCCTACAATGAGCAGTTCTTC. The whole variable domain, filled in from reference TRBV7-3 and TRBJ2-1, reads GAGVSQTPSNKVTEKGKYVELRCDPISGHTALYWYRQSLGQGPEFLIYFQGTGAADDSGLPNDRFFAVRPEGSVSTLKIQRTERGDSAVYLCASSLITGTSAYNEQFFGPGTRLTVL.

The rearrangement uses TRBV7-2 and TRBJ2-1; no firm D call. Germline V CDR1 and CDR2: SGHTA, FQGNSA. The CDR3 has 11 residues. V was shortened by 5 bases and J by 8 bases, with 7 bases between the two germline ends. CDR3: CASSPLHEQFF. As DNA, the CDR3 is TGTGCCAGCAGCCCCCTCCATGAGCAGTTCTTC.

The V and J genes are TRBV5-6 and TRBJ1-1; D not resolved. The V gene lost 1 base and the J gene lost 3 bases, with 10 bases spanning the gap. The CDR3 extends over 14 amino acids. CDR1 SGHDT and CDR2 YYEEEE come from the germline V gene. Here the CDR3 DNA reads TGTGCCAGCAGCTTGATGATGGAGGACACTGAAGCTTTCTTT. This encodes CASSLMMEDTEAFF.

The chain couples TRBV3-1 (or the pseudogene TRBV3-2) to TRBJ1-1; tentative D call: TRBD1 (5 bases). The CDR3 has 15 amino acids. CDR1 LGHDT and CDR2 YNNKEL come from the germline V gene (reference sequence). Trimming took 1 base from V and 9 from J, leaving 18 bases between them. The DNA for the CDR3 is TGTGCCAGCAGCCAAGGGGAGGGACGGGGCGGGAAAGCTTTCTTT. It encodes CASSQGEGRGGKAFF.